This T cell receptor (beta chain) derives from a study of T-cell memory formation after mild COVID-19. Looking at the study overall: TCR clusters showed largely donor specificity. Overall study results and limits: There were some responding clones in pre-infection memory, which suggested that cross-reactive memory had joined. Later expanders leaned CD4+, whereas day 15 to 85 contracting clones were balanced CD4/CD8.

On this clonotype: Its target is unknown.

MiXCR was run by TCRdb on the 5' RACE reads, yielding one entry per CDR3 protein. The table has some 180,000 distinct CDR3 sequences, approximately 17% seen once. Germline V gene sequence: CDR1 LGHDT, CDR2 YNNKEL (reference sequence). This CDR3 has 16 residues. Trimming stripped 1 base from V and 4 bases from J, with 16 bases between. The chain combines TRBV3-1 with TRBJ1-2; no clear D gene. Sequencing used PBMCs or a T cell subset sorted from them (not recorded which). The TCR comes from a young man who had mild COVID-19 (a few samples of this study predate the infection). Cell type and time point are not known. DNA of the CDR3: TGTGCCAGCAGCCAAGGGGTTAGCGGAGGTTTCTATGGCTACACCTTC. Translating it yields CASSQGVSGGFYGYTF.